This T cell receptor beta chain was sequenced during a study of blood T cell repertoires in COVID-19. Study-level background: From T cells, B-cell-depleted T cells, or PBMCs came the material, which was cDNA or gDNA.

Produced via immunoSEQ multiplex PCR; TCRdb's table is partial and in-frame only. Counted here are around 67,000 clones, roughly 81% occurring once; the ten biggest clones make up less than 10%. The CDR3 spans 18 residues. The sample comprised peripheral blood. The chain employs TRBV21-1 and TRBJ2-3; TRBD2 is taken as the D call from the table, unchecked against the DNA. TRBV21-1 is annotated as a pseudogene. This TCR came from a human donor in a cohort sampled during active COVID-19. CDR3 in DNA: TGTGCCAGCAGCCACCACGGGGCCGGGAGGGGGAGCACAGATACGCAGTATTTT. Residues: CASSHHGAGRGSTDTQYF.